This T cell receptor (beta chain) was profiled in a study of T cells in Graves' hyperthyroidism and ophthalmopathy (dated by TCRdb to 2018 to 2020). Study-wide context: Peripheral blood samples were taken at the time of initial diagnosis, prior to any treatment. Once sampling was done, hyperthyroidism patients were given methimazole at a starting dose of 30 mg daily, whereas ophthalmopathy patients were given high-dose intravenous methylprednisolone. The 100 or so discovery patients were divided at random into training and test sets in a 7:3 ratio. To identify distinguishing TCR V-J signatures, a discovery cohort of around 98 patients was used, comprising 43 with Graves' ophthalmopathy and 57 with stable Graves' hyperthyroidism. Whether ophthalmopathy could be predicted prospectively was tested in an independent validation cohort made up of fewer than 20 hyperthyroidism patients plus 17 patients who later progressed to ophthalmopathy. In addition, the study compared T-cell repertoires in thyroid tissue and in blood from five or six Graves' hyperthyroidism patients. The paper reports TCR Vbeta CDR3 sequencing of over 130 peripheral blood samples: around 45 ophthalmopathy, under 85 hyperthyroidism and around 17 progressor patients.

Stable Graves' hyperthyroidism was defined as the absence of progression to ophthalmopathy over 18 months of follow-up. The hyperthyroidism patients were between 18 and 65 years old and newly diagnosed, with a disease duration of less than 2 months. Exclusion was applied to patients with uncontrolled infections, other autoimmune diseases, pregnancy or lactation. Clinical symptoms, serum thyroxine and TRAb, thyroid ultrasound, and orbital computed tomography formed the basis for the diagnoses. PBMCs were separated from roughly 10 ml of fresh peripheral blood using Ficoll-Paque density gradient centrifugation. Total RNA was extracted with Trizol reagent, and quality was checked on an Agilent 2100 Bioanalyzer. This clonotype occurred many times. Its target antigen remains unknown. No per-base quality is available; no much larger clone lies one base away. Via the germline V gene (reference sequence), CDR1 is MNHEY and CDR2 SMNVEV. Ends trimmed: V by 5 bases, J by 2 bases; bases unmatched to a gene: 9. The cysteine opens and the phenylalanine closes a CDR3 of 15 amino acids. The CDR3 DNA has 45 bases and is translated from base 1.

Amplification of TCR beta CDR3 regions was carried out from RNA transcripts. For the first round of RT-PCR on the TCR CDR3, the HTBI primer set was used together with the Qiagen OneStep RT-PCR kit. Libraries were constructed in a second round of multiplex PCR, after which size selection and purification were carried out. Sequencing of the libraries was done on an Illumina HiSeq2000 using paired-end 100 bp reads. Per the original workflow: SOAPnuke was used to process the raw data, with reads discarded if the reads contained adapters or uncalled bases, had a mean Phred below 15, or lacked an exact constant-primer or identifier match. High-quality paired reads were merged using COPE v1.2.5, and each unique nucleotide sequence was defined as a clonotype. MiTCR v1.1 was used to align the clonotypes against IMGT TRBV, TRBD and TRBJ reference segments. The analysis was restricted to V-J combinations with a frequency above 0.0001, which together covered roughly 99% of the repertoires. The TCS score was defined as the ratio of F50 (clonal expansion) to E x V (chaos), calculated using BLOSUM62-based TCRdist between CDR3 peptides within each V-J. Welch's t-statistics and random forest reduced fewer than 600 V-J features to 13, which were used in a naive Bayes classifier (R e1071). The public reads were run again by TCRdb, first through fastp at Q25 and then through MiXCR, and only productive beta chains were kept. Identical CDR3 proteins give one entry, which carries the most common genes and DNA. TCRdb, rather than the study authors, made the V and J calls. Recorded for this sample are 340,000 or so distinct CDR3 sequences; 15% to 20% of them occurred a single time. Together, the top ten hold around 54% of the sample.

Beyond this particular receptor, the publication reports: In cross-validation, a model built on a 13 V-J signature told ophthalmopathy apart from stable hyperthyroidism with about 90% sensitivity and 81% to 82% specificity, and in testing the same model reached 80%/75%. Sample size was not statistically predetermined, and blinding of investigators to group allocation was not performed. Most expanded thyroid clonotypes (frequency above 0.001) were also detected in blood, a finding suggesting that blood repertoires may reflect thyroid immune responses. In validation, progression to ophthalmopathy was predicted by the model with more than 65% sensitivity and under 85% specificity, a median of approximately 6.5 months before onset.

Sequenced: blood. In this chain, TRBV27 is recombined with TRBJ2-7; the central 7 bases match TRBD2. The origin of this receptor is a woman aged 45-65 years with Graves' hyperthyroidism. In nucleotide form, the sequence is TGTGCCAGCAGTACTCTCAGCGGGATAGCCTACGAGCAGTACTTC. Its translation reads: CASSTLSGIAYEQYF.